One and the same sample provided the 14 T cell receptor beta chains below, sequenced in a study of blood T cell repertoires in COVID-19. Generated by immunoSEQ multiplex PCR, the TCRdb table keeps only in-frame clones and is missing some. Of approximately 250,000 clones detected, 80% to 90% appear once; the ten largest clones hold 4% to 5%. Sequencing used peripheral blood. The receptors were sampled from a man in his 60s with acute or convalescent COVID-19.

The chain couples TRBV6-6 to TRBJ1-1; D is unresolved. This CDR3 has 14 amino acids. Germline V CDR1 and CDR2: MNHNY, SVGAGI (reference sequence). Trimming removed 0 bases from V and 6 bases from J, with 11 bases in between. In DNA, the CDR3 is TGTGCCAGCAGTTACTCCGTGGCAGCGGCTGAAGCTTTCTTT. This translates into CASSYSVAAAEAFF.

The V gene is TRBV5-1, the J gene TRBJ2-5; a weak D match, TRBD2 (7 bases). Germline V gene data show CDR1 as SGHRS and CDR2 as YFSETQ. The CDR3 has 18 amino acids. Trimming removed 2 bases from V and 3 bases from J, with 23 bases in between. The CDR3 is CASSFPLGAGAREETQYF. As DNA, the CDR3 is TGCGCCAGCAGCTTCCCCCTGGGGGCGGGGGCTCGGGAAGAGACCCAGTACTTC.

The CDR3 DNA reads TGCGCCAGCAGCCAAAGCGGGAGGGATTATAATGAGCAGTTCTTC. This gives the protein CASSQSGRDYNEQFF. The V call is TRBV4-3, the J call TRBJ2-1, with 10 bases that match TRBD2. In germline, CDR1 is LGHNA, CDR2 YSLEER. The CDR3 runs 15 residues. Trimming took 2 bases from V and 7 from J; bases not matched to a gene: 5.

The CDR3 loop is CASRLTGKGQPQHF. CDR3 DNA sequence: TGTGCCAGCCGACTGACAGGGAAGGGGCAGCCCCAGCATTTT. The chain employs TRBV2 and TRBJ1-5; 7 bases match TRBD1. The CDR3 loop spans 14 amino acids. The V and J ends lost 8 bases and 7 bases, in that order; junction bases with no gene match: 11. Per the germline V gene, CDR1 is SNHLY and CDR2 is FYNNEI.

The chain links TRBV5-1 to TRBJ1-2; no reliable D call. This CDR3 has 15 amino acids. The germline V and J ends were trimmed by 4 bases and 3 bases, with 16 bases remaining between them. The V gene's germline CDR1 is SGHRS and CDR2 YFSETQ. CDR3 sequence reads: CASSPREPADYGYTF. CDR3 nucleotide sequence: TGCGCCAGCAGCCCCCGGGAGCCCGCGGACTATGGCTACACCTTC.

V gene TRBV6-1 combines with J gene TRBJ1-2; D is undetermined. The CDR3 has 16 amino acids. Germline V lookup: CDR1 MNHNS, CDR2 SASEGT. V was clipped by 2 bases and J by 4 bases, with 17 bases between them. The CDR3 protein is CASSESLISSPYGYTF. CDR3 sequence (DNA): TGTGCCAGCAGTGAATCTCTGATTAGTTCCCCCTATGGCTACACCTTC.

This chain connects TRBV12-3 or TRBV12-4 to TRBJ1-2; D is undetermined. The CDR3 runs 12 residues. Trimming took off 0 bases at V and 6 bases at J, with 5 bases between the two ends. The CDR3 nucleotides read TGTGCCAGCAGTTTAGCGAGGAATGGCTACACCTTC. Protein: CASSLARNGYTF.

V and J are TRBV6-5 and TRBJ1-1; D possibly corresponds to TRBD1 (6 bases). The CDR3 totals 13 residues. Germline V CDR1 and CDR2: MNHEY, SVGAGI. V was trimmed by 4 bases and J by 3 bases, leaving 9 bases between them. The CDR3 loop is CASSFNRDTEAFF. The CDR3 nucleotides are TGTGCCAGCAGTTTTAACAGGGACACTGAAGCTTTCTTT.

The rearrangement links TRBV5-5 to TRBJ1-2; D possibly corresponds to TRBD1 (6 bases). The V and J ends lost 0 bases and 9 bases respectively, with 15 bases between them. This CDR3 is 14 amino acids long. Germline lookup yields CDR1 SGHKS and CDR2 YYEKEE (reference sequence). The CDR3 sequence is CASSLEGQIASYTF. The CDR3 region has the DNA TGTGCCAGCAGCTTGGAAGGACAGATCGCGAGCTACACCTTC. The full variable domain, with the rest looked up from reference TRBV5-5 and TRBJ1-2, is DAGVTQSPTHLIKTRGQQVTLRCSPISGHKSVSWYQQVLGQGPQFIFQYYEKEERGRGNFPDRFSARQFPNYSSELNVNALLLGDSALYLCASSLEGQIASYTFGSGTRLTVV.

The genes are TRBV4-2 and TRBJ2-5; TRBD2 aligns across 13 bases. Unmatched junction bases numbered 4, after V lost 4 bases and J lost 2 bases. The CDR3 is made up of 16 amino acids. In germline, CDR1 is LGHNA, CDR2 YNFKEQ. The CDR3 loop reads CASSLGLAGAQETQYF. The CDR3 DNA is TGTGCCAGCAGCCTTGGACTAGCGGGGGCACAAGAGACCCAGTACTTC.

This clone has just one count. CDR3 sequence reads: CASSPPGTGKYYGYTF. The DNA for the CDR3 is TGTGCCAGCTCACCACCTGGGACAGGGAAATACTATGGCTACACCTTC. The genes are TRBV18 and TRBJ1-2, with 9 positions matching TRBD1. Germline V CDR1 and CDR2: KGHSH, LQKENI. J lost 3 bases, V lost 0 bases, and 5 bases had no gene match. The CDR3 runs 16 residues.

This rearrangement joins TRBV27 to TRBJ2-7; 8 bases are a match to TRBD2. J gave up 4 bases and V 10 bases, and 9 bases lay outside the gene matches. The germline V gene has CDR1 MNHEY and CDR2 SMNVEV (reference sequence). The CDR3 is 13 residues long. The CDR3 DNA reads TGTGCCACCCGGAGCGGGGGATTATACGAGCAGTACTTC. Residues: CATRSGGLYEQYF.

The gene calls are TRBV3-1 (or the pseudogene TRBV3-2) and TRBJ2-7; tentative D call: TRBD2 (6 bases). The CDR3 is made up of 13 amino acids. V gave up 4 bases and J gave up 2 bases, with 9 bases separating them. In germline, CDR1 is LGHDT, CDR2 YNNKEL (reference sequence). The CDR3 sequence: CASSRGLAYEQYF. The CDR3 DNA is TGTGCCAGCAGCCGGGGACTGGCCTACGAGCAGTACTTC.

The rearrangement uses TRBV6-2 or TRBV6-3 and TRBJ1-1; 7 bases line up with TRBD1. This CDR3 spans 15 amino acids. Germline V gene data show CDR1 as MNHEY and CDR2 as SVGEGT. The trim removed 4 bases at V and 0 bases at J, leaving 5 bases unmatched. The CDR3 protein is CASSSPGQLNTEAFF. The CDR3 DNA follows: TGTGCCAGCAGTTCCCCGGGACAGTTGAACACTGAAGCTTTCTTT.